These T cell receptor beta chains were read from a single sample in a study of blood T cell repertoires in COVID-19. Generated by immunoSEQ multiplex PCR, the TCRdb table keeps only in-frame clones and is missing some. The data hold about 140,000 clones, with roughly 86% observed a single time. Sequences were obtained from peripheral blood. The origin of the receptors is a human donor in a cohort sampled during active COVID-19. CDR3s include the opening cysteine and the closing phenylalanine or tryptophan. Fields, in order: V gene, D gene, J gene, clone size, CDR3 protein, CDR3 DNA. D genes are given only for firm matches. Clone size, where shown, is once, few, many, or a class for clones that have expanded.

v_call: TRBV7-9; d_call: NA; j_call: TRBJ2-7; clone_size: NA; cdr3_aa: CASSTRWGAYEQYF; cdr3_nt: TGTGCCAGCAGCACCCGCTGGGGGGCCTACGAGCAGTACTTC
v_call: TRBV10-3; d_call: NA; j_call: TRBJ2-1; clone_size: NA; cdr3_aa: CAIRGAAPAEQFF; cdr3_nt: TGTGCCATCAGGGGAGCAGCCCCCGCTGAGCAGTTCTTC
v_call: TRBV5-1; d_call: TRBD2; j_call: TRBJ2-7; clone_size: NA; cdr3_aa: CASSLDGRERGDYEQYF; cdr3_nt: TGCGCCAGCAGCTTGGATGGCCGTGAGCGGGGGGACTACGAGCAGTACTTC
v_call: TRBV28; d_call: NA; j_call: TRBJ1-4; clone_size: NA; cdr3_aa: CASRPQGVTNEKLFF; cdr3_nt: TGTGCCAGCAGACCCCAAGGGGTAACTAATGAAAAACTGTTTTTT
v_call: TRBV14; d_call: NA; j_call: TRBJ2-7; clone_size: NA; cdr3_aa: CASSQGRGIYEQYF; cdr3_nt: TGTGCCAGCAGCCAAGGCAGGGGTATCTACGAGCAGTACTTC
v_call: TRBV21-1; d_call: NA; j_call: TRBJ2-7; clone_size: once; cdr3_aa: CASSKRRVQEQYF; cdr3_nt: TGTGCCAGCAGCAAAAGGAGGGTGCAAGAGCAGTACTTC
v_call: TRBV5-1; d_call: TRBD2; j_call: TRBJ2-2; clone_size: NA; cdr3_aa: CASSPYGQGGAGELFF; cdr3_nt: TGCGCCAGCAGCCCTTACGGGCAGGGAGGGGCCGGGGAGCTGTTTTTT
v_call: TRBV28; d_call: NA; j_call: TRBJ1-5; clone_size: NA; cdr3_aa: CASTTGNQPQHF; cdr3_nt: TGTGCCAGCACGACAGGCAATCAGCCCCAGCATTTT
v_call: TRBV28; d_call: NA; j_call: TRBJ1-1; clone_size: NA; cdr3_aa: CASSGKTEAFF; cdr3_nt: TGTGCCAGCAGCGGGAAAACTGAAGCTTTCTTT
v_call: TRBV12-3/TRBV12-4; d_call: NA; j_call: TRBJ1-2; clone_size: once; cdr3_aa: CASFRGSYGYTF; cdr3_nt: TGTGCCAGCTTTAGGGGAAGCTATGGCTACACCTTC
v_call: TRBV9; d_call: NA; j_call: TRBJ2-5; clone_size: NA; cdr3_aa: CASSVTTDWQETQYF; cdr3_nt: TGTGCCAGCAGCGTAACGACGGACTGGCAAGAGACCCAGTACTTC
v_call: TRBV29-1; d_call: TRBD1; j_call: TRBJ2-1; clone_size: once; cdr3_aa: CSVSGGRGLFEQFF; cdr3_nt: TGCAGCGTTTCAGGCGGCAGGGGGCTATTTGAGCAGTTCTTC
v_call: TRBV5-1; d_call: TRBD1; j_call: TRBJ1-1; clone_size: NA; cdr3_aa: CASSGGTGITEAFF; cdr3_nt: TGCGCCAGCAGCGGCGGGACAGGGATCACTGAAGCTTTCTTT
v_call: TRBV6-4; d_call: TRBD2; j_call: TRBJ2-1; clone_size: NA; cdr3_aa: CASSDGLAGNNEQFF; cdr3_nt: TGTGCCAGCAGTGATGGACTAGCGGGGAACAATGAGCAGTTCTTC
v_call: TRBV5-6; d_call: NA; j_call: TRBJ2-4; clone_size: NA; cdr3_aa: CASSWAGVAKNIQYF; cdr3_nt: TGTGCCAGCAGCTGGGCAGGGGTAGCCAAAAACATTCAGTACTTC
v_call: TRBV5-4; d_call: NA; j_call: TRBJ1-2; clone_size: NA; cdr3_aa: CASSLEPAGNYGYTF; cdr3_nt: TGTGCCAGCAGCTTGGAGCCGGCAGGGAACTATGGCTACACCTTC
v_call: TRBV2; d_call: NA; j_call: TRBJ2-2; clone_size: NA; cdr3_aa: CASSDRFVTGELFF; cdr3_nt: TGTGCCAGCAGTGACAGGTTCGTCACCGGGGAGCTGTTTTTT